The 30 T cell receptor beta chains reported below all come from one sample, sequenced in a study of T-cell reconstitution after alpha-beta-depleted transplantation in children. Construction of the TCRbeta library involved unique molecular identifiers. TCRdb reanalysed the PCR reads using MiXCR and keeps one entry per CDR3 protein. The sample yields some 600,000 distinct CDR3 sequences, 13% seen once. The source was PBMCs, mostly from graft donor cells, collected 360 days after TCRalphabeta/CD19-depleted stem cell transplant. The source is a male patient aged 10 to 17 who had a stem cell transplant for acute myeloid leukemia, so the T cells may come from the graft donor.

In its sample, this clonotype was seen many times. The rearrangement links TRBV5-1 to TRBJ1-1; 7 positions agree with TRBD1. The V and J ends lost 7 bases and 4 bases, in that order; junction bases with no gene match: 7. The CDR3 runs to 13 residues. Germline V CDR1 and CDR2: SGHRS, YFSETQ. This CDR3 reads CASGTGTATEAFF. The CDR3 nucleotides read TGCGCCAGCGGAACCGGGACAGCCACTGAAGCTTTCTTT.

In this sample, this clonotype turned up many times. This chain connects TRBV7-6 to TRBJ2-2; possibly TRBD1 for D (5 bases). V was trimmed by 1 base and J by 1 base, leaving 10 bases between them. From germline, CDR1 is SGHVS and CDR2 FNYEAQ. There are 16 residues in the CDR3. CDR3 protein: CASSLGQRGNTGELFF. The CDR3 nucleotides are TGTGCCAGCAGCTTAGGGCAAAGGGGGAACACCGGGGAGCTGTTTTTT. Full variable domain (outside the CDR3, taken from reference TRBV7-6 and TRBJ2-2): GAGVSQSPRYKVTKRGQDVALRCDPISGHVSLYWYRQALGQGPEFLTYFNYEAQQDKSGLPNDRFSAERPEGSISTLTIQRTEQRDSAMYRCASSLGQRGNTGELFFGEGSRLTVL.

This chain joins TRBV29-1 and TRBJ2-1, with 8 bases identical to TRBD2. CDR1 SQVTM and CDR2 ANQGSEA come from the germline V gene. Trimming took 6 bases from V and 7 from J; bases not matched to a gene: 14. The CDR3 loop spans 15 amino acids. CDR3 loop: CSVQVAGWSRNEQFF. CDR3 bases: TGCAGCGTGCAAGTAGCGGGATGGTCTAGGAATGAGCAGTTCTTC.

This clonotype was seen a handful of times. This chain connects TRBV28 to TRBJ2-5; tentatively, D is TRBD1 or TRBD2 (5 bases each). Germline CDR1 reads MDHEN; CDR2 reads SYDVKM. The V end was cut by 7 bases, the J end by 4 bases, with 22 bases between. The CDR3 sequence is 16 residues long. The CDR3 is CASKTPGWDERETQYF. The CDR3 DNA is TGTGCCAGCAAAACCCCGGGGTGGGACGAAAGAGAGACCCAGTACTTC.

The CDR3: CSAAGGGSYEQYF. Here the CDR3 DNA reads TGCAGTGCGGCAGGGGGAGGTTCCTACGAGCAGTACTTC. This chain connects TRBV20-1 to TRBJ2-7, with D maybe TRBD1 (7 bases). The V end was cut by 6 bases, the J end by 1 base, with 13 bases between. Germline CDR1 and CDR2: DFQATT and SNEGSKA (reference sequence). The CDR3 is 13 residues long.

This clonotype has just a few counts. The chain is built from TRBV28 and TRBJ2-4; 8 bases map to TRBD2. Germline CDR1 is MDHEN and CDR2 is SYDVKM. This CDR3 comprises 16 residues. Trimming at V came to 1 base and at J to 7 bases, leaving 9 bases not matched to a gene. The CDR3 coding sequence is TGTGCCAGCAGTTTATTAGTCCGGACTAGCAAGAACATTCAGTACTTC. It yields the protein CASSLLVRTSKNIQYF.

This clonotype came up a few times. The chain uses TRBV10-3 and TRBJ1-1; TRBD1 matches 7 bases. J gave up 3 bases and V 3 bases, and 4 bases lay outside the gene matches. The CDR3 is 14 residues long. The germline CDR1 and CDR2 sequences are ENHRY and SYGVKD. CDR3 DNA sequence: TGTGCCATCAGTGAAATGGGACAGTACACTGAAGCTTTCTTT. Protein product: CAISEMGQYTEAFF.

This clonotype showed up many times. J is TRBJ2-5 and V is TRBV25-1, with D hard to call. The ends were cut back, 6 bases at V and 2 bases at J, with 10 bases in the middle. The CDR3 is 13 amino acids. Per germline, CDR1 MGHDK and CDR2 SYGVNS. The CDR3 DNA follows: TGTGCCAGCAGCCCGTTTCAGCAAGAGACCCAGTACTTC. Its protein is CASSPFQQETQYF.

There are a few counts of this clonotype. The CDR3 DNA reads as TGCAGCGCGAACGGAATCGAGGCAGGGGTGTCAGATACGCAGTATTTT. Translation: CSANGIEAGVSDTQYF. V gene TRBV29-1 combines with J gene TRBJ2-3; D is perhaps TRBD1 (6 bases). CDR1 is SQVTM and CDR2 is ANQGSEA in the germline V gene. The CDR3 is 16 amino acids. V lost 7 bases to trimming and J lost 4 bases, with 24 bases between them.

This clonotype was counted at least ten times. The chain combines TRBV5-1 with TRBJ2-2; possibly TRBD2 for D (6 bases). There are 16 residues in the CDR3. CDR1 and CDR2 (germline): SGHRS, YFSETQ. V shed 2 bases and J shed 4 bases, with 15 bases lying between them. This CDR3 reads CASSFFIREFTGELFF. For the CDR3, the DNA is TGCGCCAGCAGCTTTTTTATTCGGGAGTTCACCGGGGAGCTGTTTTTT.

This clonotype was seen ten or more times. The chain is built from TRBV4-2 and TRBJ2-1; 8 nucleotides align to TRBD1. This CDR3 has 17 residues. Germline loops: CDR1 LGHNA, CDR2 YNFKEQ. Losses at the gene ends were 8 bases for V and 3 bases for J; bases not matched to a gene: 15. CDR3 sequence reads: CASCFSSRTGSYNEQFF. CDR3 in DNA: TGTGCCAGCTGCTTTAGTTCTAGGACAGGGAGCTACAATGAGCAGTTCTTC.

At least ten counts were recorded for this clonotype. This rearrangement joins TRBV20-1 to TRBJ2-1; TRBD2 matches 7 bases. V lost 0 bases and J lost 2; bases outside the gene matches: 4. This CDR3 spans 15 amino acids. Germline loops: CDR1 DFQATT, CDR2 SNEGSKA (reference sequence). CDR3 coding DNA: TGCAGTGCTAGAGATTCCGGGACTACCTACAATGAGCAGTTCTTC. Translated: CSARDSGTTYNEQFF.

This clonotype was seen a handful of times. The chain employs TRBV7-2 and TRBJ2-2; 7 nucleotides match TRBD2. There are 15 residues in the CDR3. J was trimmed by 3 bases and V by 2 bases; bases with no gene match: 3. Germline CDR1 SGHTA, CDR2 FQGNSA. The CDR3 loop is CASSLPGLYTGELFF. The CDR3, as DNA: TGTGCCAGCAGCTTACCGGGACTATACACCGGGGAGCTGTTTTTT. Filled out from reference TRBV7-2 and TRBJ2-2, the complete variable domain reads GAGVSQSPSNKVTEKGKDVELRCDPISGHTALYWYRQSLGQGLEFLIYFQGNSAPDKSGLPSDRFSAERTGGSVSTLTIQRTQQEDSAVYLCASSLPGLYTGELFFGEGSRLTVL.

The genes are TRBV14 and TRBJ2-3; D remains ambiguous. Looked up from germline, CDR1 is SGHDN and CDR2 is FVKESK. Trimming took 4 bases from V and 2 from J, leaving 16 bases between them. The CDR3 contains 16 residues. CDR3 in amino acids: CASSPRWIVPTDTQYF. The DNA for the CDR3 is TGTGCCAGCAGCCCCAGATGGATAGTCCCCACAGATACGCAGTATTTT.

The chain combines TRBV18 with TRBJ2-3; the D is unclear. V was cut by 5 bases and J by 6 bases, with 15 bases left in between. The germline V gene encodes CDR1 KGHSH and CDR2 LQKENI. The CDR3 extends over 14 amino acids. The CDR3 region has the DNA TGTGCCAGCTCAAGCCCGGTCACTTCGGATACGCAGTATTTT. It specifies CASSSPVTSDTQYF.

This clonotype was observed a handful of times. The chain has TRBV7-2 and TRBJ2-3; D possibly corresponds to TRBD2 (5 bases). V gave up 7 bases and J gave up 6 bases, with 8 bases separating them. This CDR3 is built from 11 residues. Germline lookup yields CDR1 SGHTA and CDR2 FQGNSA. CDR3 amino acids: CASKGVDTQYF. The CDR3 DNA follows: TGTGCCAGCAAGGGAGTGGATACGCAGTATTTT.

This chain connects TRBV6-5 to TRBJ2-7, with a weak D call TRBD2 (6 bases). CDR3 size: 11 residues. V was shortened by 7 bases and J by 9 bases, with 13 bases between the two germline ends. Germline loops: CDR1 MNHEY, CDR2 SVGAGI. CDR3 DNA sequence: TGTGCCAGCACCGACGCGGAGGGGCAGTACTTC. Its translation: CASTDAEGQYF.

Turning to this clonotype: The CDR3 does not close with the conserved phenylalanine or tryptophan, likely indicating a read error. The chain links TRBV28 to TRBJ2-7; D unresolved. Germline CDR1 reads MDHEN; CDR2 reads SYDVKM. Trimming shortened V by 4 bases and J by 7 bases, and 11 bases separated the two germline ends. The CDR3 runs to 12 residues. Here the CDR3 DNA reads TGTGCCAGCAGTTCAAATATGGGAGAGCAGTACTTG. Protein product: CASSSNMGEQYL.

The CDR3, as DNA: TGTGCCAGCAGCTTAGTGGGAACTACATCCGGCGCGAGCTCCTACAATGAGCAGTTCTTC. Translating gives CASSLVGTTSGASSYNEQFF. The chain employs TRBV11-2 and TRBJ2-1; no reliable D call. V shed 1 base and J shed 0 bases, with 22 bases lying between them. Germline lookup yields CDR1 SGHAT and CDR2 FQNNGV. This CDR3 contains 20 residues.

The sample holds many counts of this clonotype. The chain joins TRBV12-3 or TRBV12-4 to TRBJ2-5; D is possibly TRBD1 or TRBD2 (6 bases each). Trimming shortened V by 3 bases and J by 5 bases, and 13 bases separated the two germline ends. This CDR3 region has 14 residues. The DNA for the CDR3 is TGTGCCAGCAGTTTGACGGGGGCCAGGGAGACCCAGTACTTC. It yields the protein CASSLTGARETQYF.

This clonotype has more than one count but fewer than ten. The chain carries TRBV6-1 and TRBJ1-5; 10 positions agree with TRBD1. The CDR3 is 17 amino acids. In germline, CDR1 is MNHNS, CDR2 SASEGT. J was trimmed by 5 bases and V by 0 bases; bases with no gene match: 7. The CDR3 sequence: CASSEAGTGVFDQPQHF. The CDR3, as DNA: TGTGCCAGCAGTGAAGCCGGGACAGGGGTGTTCGATCAGCCCCAGCATTTT.

This clonotype was seen only a few times. The rearrangement joins TRBV6-2 or TRBV6-3 to TRBJ2-7; 7 bases are a match to TRBD1. Trimming at V came to 2 bases and at J to 1 base, leaving 11 bases not matched to a gene. The CDR3 runs to 17 residues. CDR1 MNHEY and CDR2 SVGEGT come from the germline V gene. The CDR3 protein is CASSYDPGTEISYEQYF. The CDR3 coding sequence is TGTGCCAGCAGTTACGACCCCGGGACAGAGATTTCCTACGAGCAGTACTTC.

Only a few counts were recorded for this clonotype. The chain combines TRBV18 with TRBJ2-1, with 8 bases aligning to TRBD2. The length of the CDR3 is 17 residues. The V segment lost 3 bases and the J segment 0 bases; nucleotides outside the gene matches: 7. Germline CDR1 KGHSH, CDR2 LQKENI. As DNA, the CDR3 is TGTGCCAGCTCACCTCGGACTAGCAGCCTCTCCTACAATGAGCAGTTCTTC. The encoded protein is CASSPRTSSLSYNEQFF.

This clonotype was found a few times. The J gene is TRBJ2-5, the V gene TRBV4-2; D gene ambiguous. This CDR3 has 17 amino acids. CDR1 is LGHNA and CDR2 is YNFKEQ in the germline V gene. The V end was cut by 2 bases, the J end by 3 bases, with 19 bases between. CDR3 sequence: CASSQTQTRTRKETQYF. DNA for the CDR3: TGTGCCAGCAGCCAAACCCAAACACGTACCCGAAAAGAGACCCAGTACTTC.

This clonotype was seen only a few times. The chain is built from TRBV9 and TRBJ2-1; 9 nucleotides agree with TRBD2. CDR3 length: 11 amino acids. J lost 14 bases, V lost 3 bases, and 3 bases had no gene match. CDR1 is SGDLS, CDR2 YYNGEE, per germline. The CDR3 loop reads CASSGGTSKFF. The CDR3 coding sequence is TGTGCCAGCAGCGGGGGGACTAGCAAGTTCTTC.

The rearrangement links TRBV6-1 to TRBJ2-1; 7 bases are shared with TRBD2. The germline V gene encodes CDR1 MNHNS and CDR2 SASEGT. There are 15 residues in the CDR3. With 3 bases clipped from V and 10 bases from J, the junction kept 12 bases outside the gene matches. The CDR3 is CASSDSVLAIGEQFF. The CDR3 DNA reads as TGTGCCAGCAGTGATTCCGTACTAGCGATAGGGGAGCAGTTCTTC.

This clonotype has more than one count but fewer than ten. This chain links TRBV7-8 with TRBJ2-1; possible D gene TRBD2, 6 bases. This CDR3 contains 15 residues. Germline V CDR1 and CDR2: SGHVS, FQNEAQ. Trimming left V 5 bases short and J 3 bases short, with 14 bases between. The CDR3 DNA is TGTGCCAGCAGCATATTAGCGGACGTCTACAATGAGCAGTTCTTC. Its protein product is CASSILADVYNEQFF. The full variable domain, its missing parts supplied by reference TRBV7-8 and TRBJ2-1, is GAGVSQSPRYKVAKRGQDVALRCDPISGHVSLFWYQQALGQGPEFLTYFQNEAQLDKSGLPSDRFFAERPEGSVSTLKIQRTQQEDSAVYLCASSILADVYNEQFFGPGTRLTVL.

This clonotype was seen more than once but under ten times. V is TRBV25-1 and J is TRBJ2-1, with D hard to call. The CDR3 covers 12 residues. The ends were cut back, 8 bases at V and 6 bases at J, with 11 bases in the middle. CDR1 and CDR2 (germline): MGHDK, SYGVNS. The CDR3, as DNA: TGTGCCAGCCCTTCCCCCTGCAATGAGCAGTTCTTC. This codes for CASPSPCNEQFF.

CDR3 protein: CASSLLAFRGWVTQYF. CDR3 nucleotides: TGTGCCAGCAGTTTATTGGCATTCCGAGGCTGGGTGACCCAGTACTTC. The chain recombines TRBV28 with TRBJ2-5; no firm D call. The CDR3 totals 16 residues. The germline V gene encodes CDR1 MDHEN and CDR2 SYDVKM. Trimming took off 1 base at V and 7 bases at J, with 19 bases between the two ends. Full variable domain (missing parts from reference TRBV28 and TRBJ2-5): DVKVTQSSRYLVKRTGEKVFLECVQDMDHENMFWYRQDPGLGLRLIYFSYDVKMKEKGDIPEGYSVSREKKERFSLILESASTNQTSMYLCASSLLAFRGWVTQYFGPGTRLLVL.

This clonotype was observed at least ten times. The chain employs TRBV29-1 and TRBJ2-3; 12 positions match TRBD2. V trimming: 5 bases; J trimming: 2 bases; junction bases outside the gene matches: 5. The CDR3 covers 15 residues. Germline assignment: CDR1 SQVTM and CDR2 ANQGSEA. CDR3: CSVRSSGRDTDTQYF. The CDR3 region has the DNA TGCAGCGTTCGGTCTAGCGGGAGGGACACAGATACGCAGTATTTT.